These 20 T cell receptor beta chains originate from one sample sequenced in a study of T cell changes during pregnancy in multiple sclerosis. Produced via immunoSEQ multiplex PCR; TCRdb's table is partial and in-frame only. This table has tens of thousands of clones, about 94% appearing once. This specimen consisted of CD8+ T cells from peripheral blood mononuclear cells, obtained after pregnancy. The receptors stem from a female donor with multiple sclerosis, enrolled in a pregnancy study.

CDR3 DNA: TGTGCCAGCAGTCCCACAGGGATACCACGCTACGAGCAGTACTTC. Residues: CASSPTGIPRYEQYF. The chain carries TRBV27 and TRBJ2-7; D is possibly TRBD1 (6 bases). CDR1 and CDR2 from the germline V gene are MNHEY and SMNVEV (reference sequence). Trimming shortened V by 5 bases and J by 3 bases, and 17 bases separated the two germline ends. There are 15 residues in the CDR3.

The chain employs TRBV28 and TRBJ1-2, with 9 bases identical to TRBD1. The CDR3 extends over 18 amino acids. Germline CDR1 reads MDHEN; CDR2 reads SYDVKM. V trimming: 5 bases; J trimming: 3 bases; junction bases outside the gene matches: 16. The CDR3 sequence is CASSLLTGGAVKDYGYTF. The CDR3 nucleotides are TGTGCCAGCAGTCTTCTCACAGGGGGCGCGGTGAAAGACTATGGCTACACCTTC.

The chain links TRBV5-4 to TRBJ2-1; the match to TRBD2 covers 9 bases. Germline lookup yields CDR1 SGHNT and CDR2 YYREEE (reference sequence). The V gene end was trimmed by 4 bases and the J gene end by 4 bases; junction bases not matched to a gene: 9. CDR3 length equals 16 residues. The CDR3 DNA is TGTGCCAGCAGCGCGCGGCTAGCGGGATCATACAATGAGCAGTTCTTC. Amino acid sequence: CASSARLAGSYNEQFF.

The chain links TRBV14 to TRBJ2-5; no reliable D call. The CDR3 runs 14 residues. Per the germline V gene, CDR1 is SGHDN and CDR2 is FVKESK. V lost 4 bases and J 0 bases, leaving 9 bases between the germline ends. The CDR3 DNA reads TGTGCCAGCAGCCTCACTCCCAACCAAGAGACCCAGTACTTC. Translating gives CASSLTPNQETQYF.

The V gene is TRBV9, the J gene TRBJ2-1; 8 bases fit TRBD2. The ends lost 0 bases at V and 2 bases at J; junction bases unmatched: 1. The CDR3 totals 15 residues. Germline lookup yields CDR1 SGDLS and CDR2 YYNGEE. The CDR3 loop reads CASSVELAAYNEQFF. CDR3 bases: TGTGCCAGCAGCGTAGAACTAGCGGCCTACAATGAGCAGTTCTTC.

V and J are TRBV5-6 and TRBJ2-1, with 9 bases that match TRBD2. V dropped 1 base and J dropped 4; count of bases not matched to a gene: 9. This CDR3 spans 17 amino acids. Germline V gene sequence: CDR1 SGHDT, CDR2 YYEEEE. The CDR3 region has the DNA TGTGCCAGCAGCTTGATGGCGGGGGGGGTGGAATACAATGAGCAGTTCTTC. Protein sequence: CASSLMAGGVEYNEQFF.

The CDR3 coding sequence is TGTGCCAGCAGCCATCAAAGCGGGAGGGCCATCCAGACCCAGTACTTC. Translated, it gives CASSHQSGRAIQTQYF. The chain is built from TRBV27 and TRBJ2-5, with 10 bases lining up with TRBD2. The CDR3 sequence is 16 residues long. Germline lookup yields CDR1 MNHEY and CDR2 SMNVEV (reference sequence). Trimming at V came to 6 bases and at J to 6 bases, leaving 13 bases not matched to a gene.

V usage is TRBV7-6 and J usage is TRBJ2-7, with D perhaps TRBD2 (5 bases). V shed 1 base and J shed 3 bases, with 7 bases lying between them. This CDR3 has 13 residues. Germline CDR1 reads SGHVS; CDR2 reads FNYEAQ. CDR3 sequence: CASSLVEGYEQYF. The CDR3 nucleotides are TGTGCCAGCAGCTTAGTAGAGGGCTACGAGCAGTACTTC.

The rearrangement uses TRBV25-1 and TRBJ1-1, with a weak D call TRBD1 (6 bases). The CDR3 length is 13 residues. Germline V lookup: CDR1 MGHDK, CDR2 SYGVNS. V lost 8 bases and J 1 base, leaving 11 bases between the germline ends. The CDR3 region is CASLRGGNTEAFF. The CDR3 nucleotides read TGTGCCAGCCTTAGGGGGGGGAACACTGAAGCTTTCTTT.

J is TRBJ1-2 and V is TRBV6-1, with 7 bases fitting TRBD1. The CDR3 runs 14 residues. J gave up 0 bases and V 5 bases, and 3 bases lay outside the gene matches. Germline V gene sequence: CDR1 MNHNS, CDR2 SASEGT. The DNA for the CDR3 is TGTGCCAGCAGTCCGACAGGGACTAACTATGGCTACACCTTC. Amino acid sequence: CASSPTGTNYGYTF.

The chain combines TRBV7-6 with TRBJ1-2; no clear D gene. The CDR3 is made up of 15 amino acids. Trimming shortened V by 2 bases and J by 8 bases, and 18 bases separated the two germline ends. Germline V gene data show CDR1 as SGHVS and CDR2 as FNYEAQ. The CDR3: CASSLSGGPSEGYTF. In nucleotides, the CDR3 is TGTGCCAGCAGCTTATCGGGAGGGCCCAGCGAGGGCTACACCTTC.

As DNA, the CDR3 is TGTGCCAGCAGTTCCCAACCGACAGGGGGTGTCTACGAGCAGTACTTC. It encodes CASSSQPTGGVYEQYF. The rearrangement links TRBV27 to TRBJ2-7, with 9 bases matching TRBD1. V dropped 4 bases and J dropped 3; count of bases not matched to a gene: 10. Germline CDR1 reads MNHEY; CDR2 reads SMNVEV (reference sequence). The CDR3 has 16 residues.

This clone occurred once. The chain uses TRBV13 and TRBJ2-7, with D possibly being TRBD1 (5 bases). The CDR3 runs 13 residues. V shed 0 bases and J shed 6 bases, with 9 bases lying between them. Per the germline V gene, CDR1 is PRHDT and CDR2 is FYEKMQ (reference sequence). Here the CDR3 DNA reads TGTGCCAGCAGCTTAGGCAGGGTAAGCGAGCAGTACTTC. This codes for CASSLGRVSEQYF.

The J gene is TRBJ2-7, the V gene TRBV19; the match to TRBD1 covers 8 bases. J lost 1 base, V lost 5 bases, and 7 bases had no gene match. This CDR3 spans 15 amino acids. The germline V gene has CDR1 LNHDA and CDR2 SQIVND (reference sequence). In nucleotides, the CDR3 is TGTGCCAGTAGTCCAGGACAGGGCTGGTCCTACGAGCAGTACTTC. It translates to CASSPGQGWSYEQYF.

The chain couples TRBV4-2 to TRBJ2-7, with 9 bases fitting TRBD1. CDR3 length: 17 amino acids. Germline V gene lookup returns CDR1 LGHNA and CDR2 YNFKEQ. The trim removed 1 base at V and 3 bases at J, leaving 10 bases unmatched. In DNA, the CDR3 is TGTGCCAGCAGCCAAGCTGACGCCCGGGACAGGGTCTACGAGCAGTACTTC. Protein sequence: CASSQADARDRVYEQYF.

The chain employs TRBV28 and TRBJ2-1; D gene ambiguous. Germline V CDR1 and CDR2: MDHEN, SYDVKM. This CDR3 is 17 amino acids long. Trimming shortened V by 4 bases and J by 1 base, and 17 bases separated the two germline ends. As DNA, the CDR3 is TGTGCCAGCAGTTCAGATCGACTGGTAGATTCCTACAATGAGCAGTTCTTC. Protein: CASSSDRLVDSYNEQFF.

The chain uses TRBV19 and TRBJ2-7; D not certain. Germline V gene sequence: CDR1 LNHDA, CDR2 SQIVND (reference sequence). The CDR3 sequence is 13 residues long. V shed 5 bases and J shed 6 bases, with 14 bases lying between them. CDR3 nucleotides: TGTGCCAGTAGTTATACGGTCACTGCCGAGCAGTACTTC. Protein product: CASSYTVTAEQYF.

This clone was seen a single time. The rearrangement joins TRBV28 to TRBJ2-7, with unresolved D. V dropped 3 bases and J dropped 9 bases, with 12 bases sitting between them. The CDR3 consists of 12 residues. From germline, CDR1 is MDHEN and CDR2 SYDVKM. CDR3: CASSFDVERQYF. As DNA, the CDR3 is TGTGCCAGCAGTTTTGACGTGGAGCGGCAGTACTTC. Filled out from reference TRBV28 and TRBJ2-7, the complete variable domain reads DVKVTQSSRYLVKRTGEKVFLECVQDMDHENMFWYRQDPGLGLRLIYFSYDVKMKEKGDIPEGYSVSREKKERFSLILESASTNQTSMYLCASSFDVERQYFGPGTRLTVT.

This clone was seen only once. Here the CDR3 reads CSVEFRDRGIYEQYF. CDR3 coding DNA: TGCAGCGTTGAGTTCCGGGACAGGGGTATCTACGAGCAGTACTTC. The chain combines TRBV29-1 with TRBJ2-7; 10 bases are a match to TRBD1. This CDR3 is built from 15 residues. J gave up 3 bases and V 3 bases, and 8 bases lay outside the gene matches. Germline V gene sequence: CDR1 SQVTM, CDR2 ANQGSEA.

As DNA, the CDR3 is TGTGCCAGCAAGTGGGCAGCAAACTATGGCTACACCTTC. This encodes CASKWAANYGYTF. This chain links TRBV27 with TRBJ1-2; D not certain. Between the trimmed V and J ends, which lost 7 bases and 2 bases, there was a span of 11 bases. The CDR3 runs 13 residues. Looked up from germline, CDR1 is MNHEY and CDR2 is SMNVEV (reference sequence).